This T cell receptor (beta chain) was sequenced in a study of blood T cell repertoires in COVID-19. Per the germline V gene, CDR1 is SEHNR and CDR2 is FQNEAQ (reference sequence). CDR3 length equals 15 residues. J lost 6 bases, V lost 5 bases, and 7 bases had no gene match. The method was immunoSEQ multiplex PCR; TCRdb's version includes in-frame clones alone and lacks a portion of them. There are around 140,000 clones in the sample; around 89% occur only once, and more than 3.5% lies in the top ten. The sequence was obtained from a man between 60 and 75 years old with COVID-19, enrolled during active disease. The V call is TRBV7-9, the J call TRBJ2-1, with TRBD1 matching 10 bases. The sequencing input was peripheral blood. In DNA, the CDR3 is TGTGCCAGCAGCCAGGGACAGGGGACCCTCAATGAGCAGTTCTTC. Protein product: CASSQGQGTLNEQFF.